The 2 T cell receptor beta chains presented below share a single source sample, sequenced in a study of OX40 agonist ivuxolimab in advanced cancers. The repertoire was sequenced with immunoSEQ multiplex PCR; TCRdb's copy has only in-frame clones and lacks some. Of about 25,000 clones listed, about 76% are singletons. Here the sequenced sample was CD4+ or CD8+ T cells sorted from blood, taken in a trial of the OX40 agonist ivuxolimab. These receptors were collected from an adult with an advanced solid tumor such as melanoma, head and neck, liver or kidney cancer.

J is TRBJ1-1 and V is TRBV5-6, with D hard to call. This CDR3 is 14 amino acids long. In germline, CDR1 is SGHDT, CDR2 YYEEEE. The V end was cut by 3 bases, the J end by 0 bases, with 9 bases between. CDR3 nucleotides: TGTGCCAGCAGCTATGACACTTTGAACACTGAAGCTTTCTTT. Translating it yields CASSYDTLNTEAFF.

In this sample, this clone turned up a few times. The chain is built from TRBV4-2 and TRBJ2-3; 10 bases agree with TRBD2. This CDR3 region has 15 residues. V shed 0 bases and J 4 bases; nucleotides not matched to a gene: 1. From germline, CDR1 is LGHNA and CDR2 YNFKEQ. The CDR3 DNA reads TGTGCCAGCAGCCAAGATAGCGGGGGGCCAGATACGCAGTATTTT. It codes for CASSQDSGGPDTQYF.